These 26 T cell receptor beta chains share one sample of origin, sequenced in a study of T-cell memory formation after mild COVID-19. Using its own MiXCR run on the 5' RACE reads, TCRdb lists one record per CDR3 protein. The profile shows hundreds of thousands of distinct CDR3 sequences, around 28% of them singletons. Sequencing used PBMCs or a T cell subset sorted from them (not recorded which). The receptors stem from an adult woman who had mild COVID-19 (a few samples of this study predate the infection). Cell type and time point are not known.

CDR3 sequence reads: CSVDAGGEGYTF. CDR3 nucleotides: TGCAGCGTTGACGCAGGAGGTGAGGGCTACACCTTC. V is TRBV29-1 and J is TRBJ1-2; no reliable D call. V lost 3 bases to trimming and J lost 8 bases, with 13 bases between them. From germline, CDR1 is SQVTM and CDR2 ANQGSEA. The CDR3 extends over 12 amino acids.

The chain carries TRBV7-2 and TRBJ2-1; TRBD2 aligns across 8 bases. There are 15 residues in the CDR3. Germline trimming cut 4 bases from V and 15 bases from J; bases unmatched to any gene: 17. Per the germline V gene, CDR1 is SGHTA and CDR2 is FQGNSA. CDR3 residues: CASSSLREGLGHRFF. The CDR3 DNA reads TGTGCCAGCAGCTCACTCCGGGAGGGACTAGGCCACCGGTTCTTC.

This clonotype was seen only a few times. V is TRBV5-1 and J is TRBJ1-2; D gene unclear. V gave up 0 bases and J gave up 4 bases, with 13 bases separating them. CDR3 length equals 15 residues. CDR1 is SGHRS and CDR2 is YFSETQ in the germline V gene. CDR3 DNA sequence: TGCGCCAGCAGCTTGGATCTTGGGCGGAGCTATGGCTACACCTTC. Translating it yields CASSLDLGRSYGYTF.

V usage is TRBV9 and J usage is TRBJ1-1; possibly TRBD1 for D (5 bases). Germline V gene lookup returns CDR1 SGDLS and CDR2 YYNGEE. The ends were cut back, 3 bases at V and 5 bases at J, with 14 bases in the middle. The CDR3 is made up of 14 amino acids. The CDR3 sequence is CASSAWGGGTEAFF. CDR3 bases: TGTGCCAGCAGCGCGTGGGGGGGGGGAACTGAAGCTTTCTTT.

The CDR3 reads CATSDLHVGQNTGELFF. The CDR3 nucleotides read TGTGCCACCAGTGATTTGCATGTAGGTCAGAACACCGGGGAGCTGTTTTTT. The chain has TRBV24-1 and TRBJ2-2; D is undetermined. Trimming shortened V by 0 bases and J by 1 base, and 11 bases separated the two germline ends. The CDR3 loop spans 17 amino acids. Germline V gives CDR1 KGHDR, CDR2 SFDVKD.

This clonotype was found a few times. The rearrangement joins TRBV11-2 to TRBJ2-1; TRBD1 agrees at 7 bases. Per germline, CDR1 SGHAT and CDR2 FQNNGV. The CDR3 spans 13 residues. With 4 bases clipped from V and 8 bases from J, the junction kept 5 bases outside the gene matches. The CDR3 coding sequence is TGTGCCAGCAGCTCTACAGGGGCGGATGAGCAGTTCTTC. Translation gives CASSSTGADEQFF.

This clonotype was observed a handful of times. The rearrangement joins TRBV12-3 or TRBV12-4 to TRBJ1-1; possible D gene TRBD1, 6 bases. The V gene lost 7 bases and the J gene lost 3 bases, with 15 bases spanning the gap. The length of the CDR3 is 14 residues. The CDR3 loop is CASKLGQTYTEAFF. CDR3 in DNA: TGTGCCAGCAAACTCGGACAGACCTACACTGAAGCTTTCTTT.

This clonotype appeared a few times. The J gene is TRBJ2-1, the V gene TRBV7-8; 12 bases align to TRBD2. The V gene end was trimmed by 2 bases and the J gene end by 0 bases; junction bases not matched to a gene: 2. The CDR3 runs 17 residues. Per the germline V gene, CDR1 is SGHVS and CDR2 is FQNEAQ. The CDR3 here is CASSLRLAGVSYNEQFF. The CDR3 nucleotides are TGTGCCAGCAGCTTAAGACTAGCGGGAGTCTCCTACAATGAGCAGTTCTTC.

This sequence joins TRBV6-5 and TRBJ2-1, with 9 bases aligning to TRBD2. V dropped 6 bases and J dropped 4; count of bases not matched to a gene: 4. Per germline, CDR1 MNHEY and CDR2 SVGAGI. The CDR3 is made up of 14 amino acids. The CDR3 DNA reads as TGTGCCAGCAGCCGACTAGCGGAGTACAATGAGCAGTTCTTC. Encoded protein: CASSRLAEYNEQFF.

The chain has TRBV5-1 and TRBJ1-1; D unclear. The CDR3 has 11 residues. Trimming stripped 3 bases from V and 9 bases from J, with 9 bases between. Germline V gene lookup returns CDR1 SGHRS and CDR2 YFSETQ. The CDR3 sequence: CASSSVEQAFF. CDR3 coding DNA: TGCGCCAGCAGCTCAGTGGAACAAGCTTTCTTT.

This clonotype was seen only a few times. The CDR3 nucleotides are TGCGCCAGCAGCTCGGAAAGAAACACTGAAGCTTTCTTT. Translated, it gives CASSSERNTEAFF. The chain is built from TRBV5-1 and TRBJ1-1; D uncertain. CDR1 SGHRS and CDR2 YFSETQ come from the germline V gene. The CDR3 contains 13 residues. V lost 3 bases and J lost 2, with 8 bases in between.

This clonotype was seen a few times. The chain employs TRBV6-6 and TRBJ2-1; TRBD1 aligns across 9 bases. V lost 2 bases, J lost 6 bases, and 2 bases stayed unmatched. Germline V lookup: CDR1 MNHNY, CDR2 SVGAGI (reference sequence). This CDR3 region has 14 residues. In nucleotides, the CDR3 is TGTGCCAGCAGTTACCCGACAGGGGGCAATGAGCAGTTCTTC. Amino acid sequence: CASSYPTGGNEQFF.

This clonotype occurred a few times. This chain links TRBV7-6 with TRBJ2-7; D unclear. Trimming took off 2 bases at V and 0 bases at J, with 8 bases between the two ends. The CDR3 sequence is 14 residues long. Germline V CDR1 and CDR2: SGHVS, FNYEAQ. The CDR3 coding sequence is TGTGCCAGCAGCTTAAGTCGGGCCTCCTACGAGCAGTACTTC. This encodes CASSLSRASYEQYF.

This clonotype was recorded a few times. The junction and the germline gene differ at one end; a read error may be behind it. The chain couples TRBV7-3 to TRBJ2-6, with TRBD1 as a possible D gene (5 bases). This CDR3 has 13 residues. CDR1 is SGHTA and CDR2 is FQGTGA in the germline V gene. This CDR3 is CASSGQGAHVLTF. CDR3 nucleotide sequence: TGTGCCAGCAGCGGACAAGGGGCCCACGTCCTGACTTTC.

This clonotype was counted between two and nine times. The chain carries TRBV9 and TRBJ1-3, with D tentatively TRBD1 (6 bases). V lost 0 bases and J lost 3, with 10 bases in between. The CDR3 contains 15 residues. CDR1 SGDLS and CDR2 YYNGEE come from the germline V gene. CDR3 coding DNA: TGTGCCAGCAGCGTAGACCCAGGGGTTGGAAACACCATATATTTT. Amino acid sequence: CASSVDPGVGNTIYF.

This chain links TRBV5-6 with TRBJ2-7; D gene ambiguous. The CDR3 is 14 amino acids. The V gene's germline CDR1 is SGHDT and CDR2 YYEEEE. V was cut by 2 bases and J by 2 bases, with 11 bases left in between. CDR3 amino acids: CASSFGSTAYEQYF. In nucleotides, the CDR3 is TGTGCCAGCAGCTTTGGGTCAACGGCCTACGAGCAGTACTTC.

This chain links TRBV12-3 or TRBV12-4 with TRBJ1-2, with 7 bases lining up with TRBD1. V dropped 5 bases and J dropped 6; count of bases not matched to a gene: 6. This CDR3 has 13 amino acids. CDR3 in amino acids: CASSNQGVDGYTF. The CDR3 nucleotides are TGTGCCAGCAGTAACCAGGGGGTCGATGGCTACACCTTC.

The chain has TRBV11-3 and TRBJ2-1; TRBD1 matches 12 bases. Trimming took 1 base from V and 6 from J; bases not matched to a gene: 4. In germline, CDR1 is SGHNT, CDR2 YENEEA. The CDR3 sequence is 16 residues long. The CDR3 loop reads CASSLAPGQGANEQFF. Here the CDR3 DNA reads TGTGCCAGCAGCTTAGCCCCGGGACAGGGGGCCAATGAGCAGTTCTTC.

V and J are TRBV19 and TRBJ1-1; weak D call: TRBD1 (5 bases). Germline V CDR1 and CDR2: LNHDA, SQIVND (reference sequence). The CDR3 extends over 14 amino acids. Trimming shortened V by 2 bases and J by 4 bases, and 11 bases separated the two germline ends. The CDR3 spells CASSIQGEGTEAFF. CDR3 nucleotides: TGTGCCAGTAGTATACAGGGCGAGGGCACTGAAGCTTTCTTT.

This chain joins TRBV30 and TRBJ2-7; D unresolved. The CDR3 has 12 residues. Trimming cost V 4 bases and J 8 bases, with 15 bases left between them. The germline V gene has CDR1 GTSNPN and CDR2 SVGIG (reference sequence). CDR3 in DNA: TGTGCCTGGAACGGACCTTGGGTGCAGCAGTACTTC. It yields the protein CAWNGPWVQQYF.

The chain joins TRBV9 to TRBJ2-5, with 7 bases fitting TRBD2. The J segment lost 2 bases and the V segment lost 5 bases, leaving 9 bases of the junction unmatched. The CDR3 contains 15 residues. The germline gives CDR1 SGDLS, CDR2 YYNGEE. For the CDR3, the DNA is TGTGCCAGCAGTCCCCCGGGACTACCTCAAGAGACCCAGTACTTC. Translation gives CASSPPGLPQETQYF.

The chain uses TRBV7-9 and TRBJ2-5, with 11 nucleotides matching TRBD2. CDR3 length: 15 amino acids. Germline CDR1 and CDR2: SEHNR and FQNEAQ (reference sequence). With 5 bases clipped from V and 6 bases from J, the junction kept 8 bases outside the gene matches. In DNA form, the CDR3 reads TGTGCCAGCAGCGTAACTAGCGGGAGAAGGAAGACCCAGTACTTC. Translated, it gives CASSVTSGRRKTQYF.

This clonotype has ten or more counts. V and J are TRBV11-2 and TRBJ2-4, with D possibly being TRBD2 (5 bases). The germline V and J ends were trimmed by 5 bases and 6 bases, with 8 bases remaining between them. This CDR3 has 12 amino acids. Germline V gene data show CDR1 as SGHAT and CDR2 as FQNNGV. The CDR3, as DNA: TGTGCCAGCAGCCCGGGATCAAACATTCAGTACTTC. Encoded protein: CASSPGSNIQYF.

This clonotype was observed many times. The rearrangement uses TRBV5-1 and TRBJ2-3; no clear D gene. Germline V lookup: CDR1 SGHRS, CDR2 YFSETQ. The CDR3 length is 13 residues. Trimming shortened V by 4 bases and J by 3 bases, and 9 bases separated the two germline ends. CDR3 bases: TGCGCCAGCAGCCCTTTAGCAACAGATACGCAGTATTTT. It codes for CASSPLATDTQYF.

The gene calls are TRBV20-1 and TRBJ2-7; tentatively, D is TRBD1 (5 bases). There are 17 residues in the CDR3. CDR1 is DFQATT and CDR2 is SNEGSKA in the germline V gene (reference sequence). V shed 3 bases and J shed 4 bases, with 25 bases lying between them. The CDR3 reads CSASKFRTSSSGYEQYF. For the CDR3, the DNA is TGCAGTGCTAGTAAATTCAGGACAAGCTCCTCCGGGTACGAGCAGTACTTC.

This sequence joins TRBV6-5 and TRBJ2-7, with D perhaps matching TRBD1 or TRBD2 (7 bases each). V lost 2 bases to trimming and J lost 3 bases, with 20 bases between them. Looked up from germline, CDR1 is MNHEY and CDR2 is SVGAGI. This CDR3 comprises 17 residues. The CDR3 sequence: CASSYPFRGRGGYEQYF. The DNA for the CDR3 is TGTGCCAGCAGTTACCCATTTCGAGGCAGGGGGGGCTACGAGCAGTACTTC.